This is a list of T cell receptor beta chains from one sample in a study of human T cells and chemical hapten exposure. TCRdb redid the calling of the RACE reads with MiXCR, one entry per CDR3 protein. Here the sample spans 180,000 or so distinct CDR3 sequences, more than 25% being singletons. The sample in question was whole blood, obtained in connection with sensitization to the hapten diphenylcyclopropenone (DPC). These receptor sequences come from a woman aged 30 to 39 with alopecia areata. Some clones in this sample may be carry-over from other donors' samples. Each CDR3 is given without its conserved first and last residue.

>TRBV4-2|TRBJ2-5
ASSQGQGYETQY
>TRBV7-8|TRBJ1-5
ASSQREGFNQPQH
>TRBV6-5|TRBJ1-1
ASSYSSPGGSMNTEAF
>TRBV4-3|TRBJ1-2
ASSQGDGYT
>TRBV20-1|TRBJ1-1
SASPGARRDTEAF
>TRBV20-1|TRBJ2-7
SADLQATYEQY
>TRBV27|TRBJ2-7
ASSLFHYEQY
>TRBV3-1|TRBJ1-2
ASSQVQGAEAF
>TRBV19|TRBJ1-5
ASSINRAQPQH
>TRBV9|TRBJ1-2
ASSEFGRYGYT
>TRBV25-1|TRBJ2-4
ASSDSGLRNIQY
>TRBV9|TRBJ2-7
ASSAIGASYEQY
>TRBV20-1|TRBJ2-3
SANGDATLTDTQY
>TRBV29-1|TRBJ2-2
SGGQTNTGELF
>TRBV6-2/TRBV6-3|TRBJ2-7
ASSYSTGEQY
>TRBV5-1|TRBJ2-5
ASSLGTSGSHQETQY
>TRBV20-1|TRBJ2-3
SAPGVADTQY
>TRBV7-2|TRBJ1-2
ASSFDGYGYT
>TRBV11-2|TRBJ2-6
ASSLGDRHSGANVLT
>TRBV19|TRBJ1-2
ASSMSGANYGYT
>TRBV10-3|TRBJ2-7
AIAQEPGQGTYEQY
>TRBV7-2|TRBJ2-7
ASSLFSGRGEQY
>TRBV4-2|TRBJ1-1
ASSPPGQGATEAF
>TRBV27|TRBJ1-1
ASRPLNRMNTEAF
>TRBV5-4|TRBJ1-6
ASSSTGQPNSPLH